Listed below are T cell receptor beta chains from one sample, sequenced in a study of cytomegalovirus exposure and HLA in healthy donors. Only in-frame clones appear in the TCRdb table, and some are missing; sequencing was by immunoSEQ multiplex PCR. In all, the sample yields some 130,000 clones. Sample: PBMCs. The receptors stem from a man between 18 and 29 years old in good health and CMV-seronegative. The CDR3 runs from the conserved cysteine through the conserved F or W. The D gene is left open where the match is weak.

j_call d_call v_call cdr3_nt cdr3_aa
TRBJ2-5 NA TRBV5-6 TGTGCCAGCAGCCCGACAGGAGAACAAGAGACCCAGTACTTC CASSPTGEQETQYF
TRBJ2-7 NA TRBV23-1 TGCGCCAGCAGTCTATCGACGGGAGTAACCCACGAGCAGTACTTC CASSLSTGVTHEQYF
TRBJ1-6 NA TRBV5-8 TGTGCCAGCAGCTTGATCGACTCAGGGCTCAGTAGCTCCTATAATTCACCCCTCCACTTT CASSLIDSGLSSSYNSPLHF
TRBJ1-5 NA TRBV6-5 TGTGCCAGCAGTGCCCGTCCGGAGAATCAGCCCCAGCATTTT CASSARPENQPQHF
TRBJ2-5 NA TRBV27 TGTGCCAGCAGAGCAGGCAACCAAGAGACCCAGTACTTC CASRAGNQETQYF
TRBJ1-6 NA TRBV30 TGTGCCTGGAGGGTCGGGTCGCCCCTCCACTTT CAWRVGSPLHF
TRBJ1-1 NA TRBV19 TGTGCCAGTTCTAACCAGGGGAACACTGAAGCTTTCTTT CASSNQGNTEAFF
TRBJ2-7 TRBD2 TRBV15 TGTGCCACCAGCAAGTTCGCGGGAGGCTCCGACGAGCAGTACTTC CATSKFAGGSDEQYF
TRBJ1-2 TRBD1 TRBV2 TGTGCCAGCGTAGAGGGACAGGGGAATTACTATGGCTACACCTTC CASVEGQGNYYGYTF
TRBJ2-7 TRBD1 TRBV11-2 TGTGCCAGCACTGCGACAGGGGGATACGAGCAGTACTTC CASTATGGYEQYF
TRBJ2-5 TRBD2 TRBV7-3 TGTGCCAGCAGCTTAGGGAGGGGTGGAGAGACCCAGTACTTC CASSLGRGGETQYF
TRBJ1-4 NA TRBV11-2 TGTGCCAGCAGCTTACAGGGGAAGGGCGTTATTTTT CASSLQGKGVIF
TRBJ1-6 TRBD1 TRBV28 TGTGCCAGCAGTTCAGGGGGCCCTTCGAGTGACTATAATTCACCCCTCCACTTT CASSSGGPSSDYNSPLHF
TRBJ1-2 TRBD1 TRBV5-6 TGTGCCAGCAGCTCCACCGGGACAGGGGGCGGCTACACCTTC CASSSTGTGGGYTF
TRBJ2-1 NA TRBV5-1 TGCGCCAGCAGCTTGGACTATACGATTGAGCAGTTCTTC CASSLDYTIEQFF
TRBJ2-1 NA TRBV18 TGTGCCAGCTCACCATATGCAGGGTCTCGTTTCAATGAGCAGTTCTTC CASSPYAGSRFNEQFF
TRBJ2-7 NA TRBV28 TGTGCCAGCCGAGTATCCCCGGCCTACGAGCAGTACTTC CASRVSPAYEQYF
TRBJ2-5 NA TRBV5-5 TGTGCCAGCAGCTTGGTCGTGAGAGAGACCCAGTACTTC CASSLVVRETQYF
TRBJ2-7 TRBD1 TRBV7-2 TGTGCCAGCAGCTTACTACCGGGACAGGGATCCTACGAGCAGTACTTC CASSLLPGQGSYEQYF
TRBJ2-4 NA TRBV5-6 TGTGCCAGCAGCTTGACTGAAAACATTCAGTACTTC CASSLTENIQYF
TRBJ2-1 NA TRBV27 TGTGCCAGCAGTTTCCCCAGGGTTGGAAACAATGAGCAGTTCTTC CASSFPRVGNNEQFF
TRBJ2-7 NA TRBV7-8 TGTGCCAGCAGCTCAAAGGACGGGGACTACGAGCAGTACTTC CASSSKDGDYEQYF
TRBJ2-5 TRBD1 TRBV4-3 TGCGCCAGCAGCCAAGGGACAGGGGGAGAGACCCAGTACTTC CASSQGTGGETQYF
TRBJ2-7 NA TRBV9 TGTGCCAGCAGCCCTTGGGGAGATGTAACGACGAAAGACGAGCAGTACTTC CASSPWGDVTTKDEQYF
TRBJ2-3 TRBD1 TRBV11-2 TGTGCCAGCAGCTTAGTTAGACAGGGGAGAGGCACAGATACGCAGTATTTT CASSLVRQGRGTDTQYF
TRBJ1-5 NA TRBV28 TGTGCCAGCAGCGACAGGTTTAGCAATCAGCCCCAGCATTTT CASSDRFSNQPQHF
TRBJ1-1 TRBD1 TRBV4-3 TGCGCCAGCAGCCGCGGACAGGGGCAAGACAACACTGAAGCTTTCTTT CASSRGQGQDNTEAFF
TRBJ2-3 NA TRBV28 TGTGCCAGCACCGAAAGGGGTACGCAGTATTTT CASTERGTQYF
TRBJ2-7 TRBD1 TRBV6-5 TGTGCCAGCAGACCTCCGGGACAGGGGAGCCACGAGCAGTACTTC CASRPPGQGSHEQYF
TRBJ1-4 TRBD1 TRBV7-9 TGTGCCAGCAGCTCGCGACAGGGGCGGGAAAAACTGTTTTTT CASSSRQGREKLFF
TRBJ2-3 NA TRBV7-9 TGTGCCAGCAGCCCGTGGGAGGAGACGGGCACAGATACGCAGTATTTT CASSPWEETGTDTQYF
TRBJ2-7 TRBD2 TRBV11-3 TGTGCCAGCAGCTCATTAGCGGGATATTCCTACGAGCAGTACTTC CASSSLAGYSYEQYF
TRBJ2-7 NA TRBV18 TGTGCCAGCTCACCGCAGCCGGGTGAGCAGTACTTC CASSPQPGEQYF
TRBJ2-5 TRBD2 TRBV29-1 TGCAGCGTTGCCGGGACTAGGAAGCAAGAGACCCAGTACTTC CSVAGTRKQETQYF
TRBJ2-2 TRBD1 TRBV4-3 TGCGCCAGCAGCAAGGGGACTTTAGGATGGACAGGGCTGAGCACCGGGGAGCTGTTTTTT CASSKGTLGWTGLSTGELFF
TRBJ2-1 TRBD2 TRBV6-4 TGTGCCAGCAGTGACACTACTAGCGATGAGCAGTTCTTC CASSDTTSDEQFF
TRBJ2-7 NA TRBV7-2 TGTGCCAGCAGCTTAGACATCTCCTACGAGCAGTACTTC CASSLDISYEQYF
TRBJ2-7 TRBD2 TRBV5-1 TGCGCCAGCAGCTTGGATGGGGGGGCCTACGAGCAGTACTTC CASSLDGGAYEQYF
TRBJ2-5 NA TRBV29-1 TGCAGCTTTCATACCGGGACCCAGTACTTC CSFHTGTQYF
TRBJ2-7 NA TRBV7-2 TGTGCCAGCAGGGGGGGACGGGCCAACGAGCAGTACTTC CASRGGRANEQYF